This T cell receptor (beta chain) came from a study of blood T cells in healthy people across ages. Study outcomes and limitations: Unsorted PBMCs ruled out conclusive naive versus antigen-experienced comparison.

The use of a sample-barcoded 5' primer and a J-beta primer mix characterized a second PCR of about 7 to 12 cycles. TCRdb passed the 5' RACE reads through MiXCR, listing each CDR3 protein once. The sample lists about 970,000 distinct CDR3 sequences; roughly half were seen once. This CDR3 has 11 residues. Germline CDR1 is MNHEY and CDR2 is SVGAGI. This clonotype was seen just once. Its specificity is unknown. A single base separates this from a much larger clone, so it may be a read error. Sequenced sample: blood. V is TRBV6-5 and J is TRBJ2-5; D is unclear. The J call may be faulty, since TRBJ2-7 better matches the DNA end. This TCR derives from a woman aged 55 to 70 in good health. CDR3 amino acids: CASSSFGEQYF. The CDR3 DNA follows: TGTGCCAGCAGTAGTTTCGGCGAGCAGTACTTC.